This record looks at one T cell receptor beta chain sequence and its context. This entry is derived from a study of shared clonotypes between healthy human individuals. The germline V gene has CDR1 LGHNA and CDR2 YSLEER. This CDR3 contains 15 residues. J was trimmed by 5 bases and V by 4 bases; bases with no gene match: 4. TCRdb's copy holds only in-frame clones and misses some; the assay was immunoSEQ multiplex PCR. Of about 2.4 million clones in the sample, approximately 94% were seen once. The receptor's source is a man aged 18 to 30 in good health. The material sequenced was naive CD4+ T cells sorted from blood. The subset was: CD45RA+ positively selected. The chain has TRBV4-3 and TRBJ2-3, with 12 bases identical to TRBD2. The CDR3: CASSRGLAGQDTQYF. In DNA form, the CDR3 reads TGCGCCAGCAGCCGAGGACTAGCGGGACAAGATACGCAGTATTTT.